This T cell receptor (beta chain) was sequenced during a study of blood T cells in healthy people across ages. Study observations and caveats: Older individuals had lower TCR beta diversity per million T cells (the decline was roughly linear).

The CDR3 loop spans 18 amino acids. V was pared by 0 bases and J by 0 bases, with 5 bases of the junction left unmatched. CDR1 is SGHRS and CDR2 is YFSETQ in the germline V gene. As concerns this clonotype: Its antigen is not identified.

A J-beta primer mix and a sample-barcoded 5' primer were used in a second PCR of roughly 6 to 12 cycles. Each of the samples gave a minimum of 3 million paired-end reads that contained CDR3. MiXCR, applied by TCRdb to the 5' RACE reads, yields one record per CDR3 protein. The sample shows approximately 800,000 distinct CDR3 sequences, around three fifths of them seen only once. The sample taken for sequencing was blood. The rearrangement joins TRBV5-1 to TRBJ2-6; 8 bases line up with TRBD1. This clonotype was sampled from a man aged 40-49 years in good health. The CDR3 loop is CASSLGSGGASGANVLTF. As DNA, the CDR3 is TGCGCCAGCAGCTTGGGGTCAGGGGGCGCCTCTGGGGCCAACGTCCTGACTTTC.